A single sample gave rise to the 4 T cell receptor beta chains below, sequenced in a study of cytomegalovirus exposure and HLA in healthy donors. The PCR employed 60 Vbeta primers together with 13 Jbeta primers. Sequencing used immunoSEQ multiplex PCR; TCRdb keeps in-frame clones, though not all of them. The table lists 130,000 or so clones, roughly 62% of them singletons. Sequencing input: PBMCs. All receptors come from a male donor in good health and CMV-seronegative.

The J gene is TRBJ2-7, the V gene TRBV27; TRBD1 matches at 7 bases. With 4 bases clipped from V and 4 bases from J, the junction kept 7 bases outside the gene matches. This CDR3 is 14 amino acids long. CDR1 MNHEY and CDR2 SMNVEV come from the germline V gene (reference sequence). The CDR3 DNA follows: TGTGCCAGCAGTTCCGGGACAGCCCTTTACGAGCAGTACTTC. It is translated as CASSSGTALYEQYF.

This clone was seen a single time. The chain joins TRBV2 to TRBJ1-6, with D possibly being TRBD1 (5 bases). This CDR3 has 13 amino acids. Germline assignment: CDR1 SNHLY and CDR2 FYNNEI. V dropped 7 bases and J dropped 10 bases, with 14 bases sitting between them. CDR3 DNA: TGTGCCAGCACCAAGTCAGGGCGGTCACCCCTCCACTTT. This codes for CASTKSGRSPLHF. Complete variable domain (other parts from reference TRBV2 and TRBJ1-6): EPEVTQTPSHQVTQMGQEVILRCVPISNHLYFYWYRQILGQKVEFLVSFYNNEISEKSEIFDDQFSVERPDGSNFTLKIRSTKLEDSAMYFCASTKSGRSPLHFGNGTRLTVT.

The rearrangement links TRBV9 to TRBJ2-3, with TRBD2 as a possible D gene (6 bases). This CDR3 is 18 amino acids long. Trimming took 3 bases from V and 3 from J, leaving 23 bases between them. CDR1 is SGDLS and CDR2 is YYNGEE in the germline V gene. The CDR3 bases are TGTGCCAGCAGCGAAAGGGGCCTTGGGGGGACGGGGACAGATACGCAGTATTTT. It specifies CASSERGLGGTGTDTQYF.

V usage is TRBV18 and J usage is TRBJ1-5; 8 positions agree with TRBD1. V lost 2 bases and J lost 6; bases outside the gene matches: 12. CDR3 length equals 17 residues. Germline CDR1 KGHSH, CDR2 LQKENI. The CDR3 DNA is TGTGCCAGCTCACCAGTGGCCAGGGGGCTATGGGGTCAGCCCCAGCATTTT. Its translation: CASSPVARGLWGQPQHF.